This entry lists 24 T cell receptor beta chains sequenced from one sample in a study of T cell repertoires in cytomegalovirus infection. TCRdb re-derived calls from the reads in MiXCR, one entry per CDR3 protein. The repertoire holds some 100,000 distinct CDR3 sequences, with roughly a quarter as singletons. Sequencing was done on a sample of CD8+ T cells from PBMCs. The origin of the receptors is a human donor in good health (CMV status not recorded). Some clones in this sample may be carry-over from other donors' samples.

Concerning this clonotype itself: A read error may be the cause here, since a much bigger clone is one base away. The CDR3, as DNA: TGCGCCAGCAGCCAAGATTGGGCTAGCAGGAGGGATGAGCAGTTCTTC. It yields the protein CASSQDWASRRDEQFF. The rearrangement uses TRBV4-1 and TRBJ2-1, with D possibly being TRBD2 (6 bases). CDR3 length: 16 residues. V lost 0 bases and J 8 bases, leaving 17 bases between the germline ends. Germline CDR1 MGHRA, CDR2 YSYEKL.

The chain joins TRBV6-2 or TRBV6-3 to TRBJ2-1, with D unclear. The germline V gene encodes CDR1 MNHEY and CDR2 SVGEGT. V lost 7 bases to trimming and J lost 7 bases, with 11 bases between them. The CDR3 sequence is 12 residues long. The CDR3 is CASTFSRNEQFF. CDR3 nucleotides: TGTGCCAGCACTTTCAGCCGGAATGAGCAGTTCTTC.

V and J are TRBV20-1 and TRBJ1-2; D unclear. The CDR3 length is 14 residues. The germline CDR1 and CDR2 sequences are DFQATT and SNEGSKA (reference sequence). V was clipped by 0 bases and J by 1 base, with 9 bases between them. CDR3 sequence reads: CSARDPEVNYGYTF. The CDR3 DNA sequence: TGCAGTGCTAGAGACCCAGAAGTTAACTATGGCTACACCTTC.

This clonotype showed up just a few times. The chain links TRBV3-1 to TRBJ1-2; TRBD1 matches 7 bases. The germline gives CDR1 LGHDT, CDR2 YNNKEL (reference sequence). The V gene end was trimmed by 4 bases and the J gene end by 6 bases; junction bases not matched to a gene: 17. The CDR3 extends over 17 amino acids. The CDR3 DNA reads TGTGCCAGCAGCCCAAACCTGGGGAAGACAGGGATAGATGGCTACACCTTC. Translation: CASSPNLGKTGIDGYTF.

Concerning this clonotype itself: At one boundary the junction diverges from the germline segment, which might be a read error. This chain uses TRBV5-3 with TRBJ1-2; TRBD1 matches 7 bases. TRBV5-3 is an ORF for which the function is uncertain. This CDR3 spans 13 amino acids. In DNA, the CDR3 is TGTGCCAGCAGCTTGGACAGGAGCTATGGCTACACCTTC. It specifies CASSLDRSYGYTF.

The J gene is TRBJ2-1, the V gene TRBV2; D perhaps matches TRBD2 (5 bases). The CDR3 consists of 15 residues. The germline V gene has CDR1 SNHLY and CDR2 FYNNEI. V was cut by 6 bases and J by 0 bases, with 12 bases left in between. The CDR3 nucleotides read TGTGCCAGCAGACCCCGGGGAAGCTCCTACAATGAGCAGTTCTTC. Its translation is CASRPRGSSYNEQFF.

Remarks on this clonotype: A much bigger clone sits one base away, suggesting this may be a read error. Because the CDR3 is missing its conserved closing phenylalanine or tryptophan, this is likely a read error. This rearrangement joins TRBV7-3 to TRBJ2-5; the D call may be TRBD1 or TRBD2 (6 bases each). CDR1 SGHTA and CDR2 FQGTGA come from the germline V gene. The CDR3 is 14 residues long. Trimming shortened V by 5 bases and J by 4 bases, and 14 bases separated the two germline ends. CDR3 loop: CASSPRGGRETQYL. CDR3 sequence (DNA): TGTGCCAGCAGCCCCCGTGGGGGGCGAGAGACCCAGTACTTG.

Many counts were recorded for this clonotype. J is TRBJ2-2 and V is TRBV4-1, with a tentative D call TRBD2 (6 bases). The CDR3 consists of 14 residues. Between the trimmed V and J ends, which lost 0 bases and 4 bases, there was a span of 6 bases. Germline V gene data show CDR1 as MGHRA and CDR2 as YSYEKL. DNA of the CDR3: TGCGCCAGCAGCCAAGAGACTAGCACCGGGGAGCTGTTTTTT. It specifies CASSQETSTGELFF.

The chain joins TRBV30 to TRBJ2-1; D ambiguous. CDR1 GTSNPN and CDR2 SVGIG come from the germline V gene (reference sequence). The V end was cut by 5 bases, the J end by 6 bases, with 8 bases between. The CDR3 runs 11 residues. The CDR3 nucleotides are TGTGCCTGGGCCGCTGGCAATGAGCAGTTCTTC. Translation gives CAWAAGNEQFF.

In its sample, this clonotype was seen many times. The CDR3 here is CASSPDYGYTF. The DNA for the CDR3 is TGTGCCAGCAGCCCAGACTATGGCTACACCTTC. The chain links TRBV12-3 or TRBV12-4 to TRBJ1-2; D remains unclear. With 6 bases removed from V and 3 bases from J, the gap between germline ends came to 5 bases. This CDR3 contains 11 residues.

The CDR3 protein is CSAASGPSSGSYEQYF. Here the CDR3 DNA reads TGCAGTGCTGCCTCGGGGCCCTCAAGCGGCTCCTACGAGCAGTACTTC. The chain joins TRBV20-1 to TRBJ2-7, with D possibly called TRBD1 or TRBD2 (5 bases each). V was cut by 5 bases and J by 0 bases, with 20 bases left in between. Germline V CDR1 and CDR2: DFQATT, SNEGSKA (reference sequence). The CDR3 sequence is 16 residues long.

The genes are TRBV5-6 and TRBJ2-7, with 10 bases fitting TRBD2. With V trimmed by 3 bases and J by 4 bases, 4 bases remained unmatched. The CDR3 consists of 14 residues. Germline V CDR1 and CDR2: SGHDT, YYEEEE. The CDR3 sequence is CASSSGLARYEQYF. The CDR3 bases are TGTGCCAGCAGCTCGGGACTAGCGCGTTACGAGCAGTACTTC.

This clonotype occurred once. One end of the junction is discordant with germline, which a read error may explain. The chain links TRBV29-1 to TRBJ2-1, with 16 bases matching TRBD2. The CDR3 covers 15 residues. Germline CDR1 is SQVTM and CDR2 is ANQGSEA. The CDR3 sequence is CSIEGLAGGYNEQFF. CDR3 DNA sequence: TGCAGCATTGAGGGACTAGCGGGAGGGTACAATGAGCAGTTCTTC.

The chain combines TRBV12-3 or TRBV12-4 with TRBJ2-7; D tentatively reads TRBD1 or TRBD2 (6 bases each). The length of the CDR3 is 15 residues. The V end was cut by 4 bases, the J end by 2 bases, with 15 bases between. The CDR3 bases are TGTGCCAGCAGTTCTCCGGGGGCCCAGACCTACGAGCAGTACTTC. It translates to CASSSPGAQTYEQYF.

CDR3 DNA: TGTGCCAGCAGTTCCGCCGGGTACGGGGCCAACGTCCTGACTTTC. As protein: CASSSAGYGANVLTF. The gene calls are TRBV12-3 or TRBV12-4 and TRBJ2-6, with D unresolved. V lost 4 bases to trimming and J lost 4 bases, with 11 bases between them. CDR3 length: 15 amino acids.

There are a few counts of this clonotype. This chain uses TRBV27 with TRBJ2-7, with D uncertain. From germline, CDR1 is MNHEY and CDR2 SMNVEV (reference sequence). V was pared by 7 bases and J by 3 bases, with 16 bases between. This CDR3 is built from 14 residues. The CDR3: CASNPTVSDYEQYF. CDR3 coding DNA: TGTGCCAGCAACCCGACCGTTTCGGACTACGAGCAGTACTTC.

The rearrangement joins TRBV7-3 to TRBJ2-7; 12 positions match TRBD1. V trimming: 4 bases; J trimming: 5 bases; junction bases outside the gene matches: 3. Germline-derived CDR1 and CDR2 are SGHTA and FQGTGA. The CDR3 totals 14 residues. CDR3: CASSSGQGANEQYF. The CDR3 DNA reads as TGTGCCAGCAGCTCGGGACAGGGGGCCAACGAGCAGTACTTC.

The J gene is TRBJ2-3, the V gene TRBV11-2; 7 bases are a match to TRBD2. Germline-derived CDR1 and CDR2 are SGHAT and FQNNGV. The CDR3 runs to 15 residues. J gave up 0 bases and V 8 bases, and 8 bases lay outside the gene matches. In DNA form, the CDR3 reads TGTGCCAGCGGGAAACCCGGGGGGAGCACAGATACGCAGTATTTT. It yields the protein CASGKPGGSTDTQYF.

The chain joins TRBV11-3 to TRBJ2-7, with 8 bases lining up with TRBD2. Trimming took 5 bases from V and 5 from J; bases not matched to a gene: 8. Germline CDR1 SGHNT, CDR2 YENEEA. This CDR3 is 14 amino acids long. CDR3 in amino acids: CASSRVGLADEQYF. The CDR3 bases are TGTGCCAGCAGCCGGGTCGGACTAGCAGACGAGCAGTACTTC.

This clonotype has just a few counts. The chain couples TRBV20-1 to TRBJ1-3; maybe TRBD1 (5 bases). V was trimmed by 1 base and J by 3 bases, leaving 16 bases between them. The CDR3 covers 16 residues. CDR1 is DFQATT, CDR2 SNEGSKA, per germline (reference sequence). CDR3 sequence reads: CSARAAQGVFGNTIYF. CDR3 coding DNA: TGCAGTGCTAGAGCGGCCCAGGGCGTCTTTGGAAACACCATATATTTT.

This clonotype showed up just a few times. The J gene is TRBJ2-6, the V gene TRBV6-2 or TRBV6-3; D tentatively reads TRBD1 or TRBD2 (6 bases each). Looked up from germline, CDR1 is MNHEY and CDR2 is SVGEGT. The CDR3 is 16 amino acids. Trimming left V 4 bases short and J 4 bases short, with 14 bases between. Here the CDR3 DNA reads TGTGCCAGCAGTTGGGCCCCGGGGGCCGGGGCCAACGTCCTGACTTTC. Translating gives CASSWAPGAGANVLTF.

Ten or more counts support this clonotype. The rearrangement links TRBV7-8 to TRBJ2-3, with D possibly TRBD1 on 6 matching bases. There are 12 residues in the CDR3. Germline V CDR1 and CDR2: SGHVS, FQNEAQ. Trimming left V 5 bases short and J 5 bases short, with 8 bases between. CDR3 DNA sequence: TGTGCCAGCAGCCTACAGGGAGATACGCAGTATTTT. This gives the protein CASSLQGDTQYF. Full variable domain (outside the CDR3, taken from reference TRBV7-8 and TRBJ2-3): GAGVSQSPRYKVAKRGQDVALRCDPISGHVSLFWYQQALGQGPEFLTYFQNEAQLDKSGLPSDRFFAERPEGSVSTLKIQRTQQEDSAVYLCASSLQGDTQYFGPGTRLTVL.

This clonotype was counted many times. This chain uses TRBV28 with TRBJ1-5; D gene unclear. The CDR3 length is 14 residues. Germline CDR1 reads MDHEN; CDR2 reads SYDVKM. The V end was cut by 5 bases, the J end by 0 bases, with 8 bases between. The CDR3 region has the DNA TGTGCCAGCAGTCCTTTAAATAGCAATCAGCCCCAGCATTTT. Residues: CASSPLNSNQPQHF.

There are a few counts of this clonotype. The rearrangement uses TRBV12-3 or TRBV12-4 and TRBJ2-2; D is unclear. The CDR3 consists of 12 residues. V dropped 5 bases and J dropped 5 bases, with 6 bases sitting between them. The CDR3 DNA reads as TGTGCCAGCAGTGGGGTAACCGGGGAGCTGTTTTTT. It yields the protein CASSGVTGELFF.